Here is one T cell receptor beta chain with its context. The specificity of this receptor is unknown. Qualities for individual bases were not recorded, and no much larger clone is one base off. This entry belongs to a study of cytomegalovirus exposure and HLA in healthy donors (dated by TCRdb to the late 2010s). Looking at the study overall: In an earlier analysis of several hundred of the donors, less than 350 Gb of sequence data and approximately 120 million unique TCR beta sequences from about 190 million T cells were reported. An early release that covered about 600 HLA-typed donors contained approximately 300 gigabases of sequencing data and roughly 84 million unique TCR sequences. The genetic ancestry cluster associated with self-reported Caucasian donors included 81% of the approximately 430 genotyped donors. The aim of the study was to test whether cataloging public T cell receptors could identify signatures of past pathogen exposure. The study profiled the T cell repertoires of hundreds of subjects by immunosequencing and related them to cytomegalovirus serostatus. Besides the first cohort of under 700 subjects, a separate validation cohort made up of roughly 120 different subjects was used. To predict cytomegalovirus infection status, the study brought together high-throughput TCR immunosequencing, statistical association of individual TCRs with disease status, and machine learning. A later analysis re-analyzed previously published TCR beta repertoires from roughly 690 donors and added high-resolution HLA genotyping to study TCR occurrence patterns. Rather than drawing on any new phenotypic data, the later analysis identified candidate immune exposures from TCR beta sequences and the way those sequences occurred across donors. An earlier analysis of around 580 of the donors used high-throughput TCR beta sequencing to judge whether each TCR beta V gene segment behaved as functional or pseudogenic. Alongside the repertoire data, information on donor age, sex, ethnicity and CMV serostatus was compiled. In a later genetic analysis, genome-wide SNP genotypes for 398 of the 666 donors were used, and that subset was treated as a discovery cohort. All discovery cohort repertoires had been generated on a single sequencing platform. HLA typing included class I and class II loci at four-digit resolution. Typing coverage differed by locus: A, B, C, DRB1 and DQB1 were typed in roughly 620-630 donors, DQA1 in 522, DPA1 in some 600, and DPB1 in 472. Because of strong linkage in the cohort, roughly five DR-DQ haplotypes were treated as single units for association and clustering. On average, 235,054 unique TCR beta nucleotide sequences were sequenced per donor among a few hundred genotyped donors of the cohort, with roughly 18% of those sequences being non-productive. Paper-wide results and their limitations: A further reported finding was that TCR beta sequences accurately predicted the HLA-A and HLA-B alleles for most subjects in the first cohort. CMV serostatus was the only immune exposure information available for the cohort. Because some donors lacked HLA typing at each locus, the association tests relied only on the typed subset. A total of about 150 TCR beta chains were listed by the study as associated with cytomegalovirus. Most TCR sequences were seen in very few donors, while some public TCRs were found in many individuals. Some IMGT-functional V segments, including TRBV6-2 and TRBV6-3, could not be told apart with the 87-base-pair reads, so those segments were excluded. The classifier was reported to diagnose cytomegalovirus status with high specificity and sensitivity in both the original and validation cohorts. A cluster of highly shared sequence variants was judged likely to be a technical artifact of the sequencing pipeline. In an earlier analysis of under 600 of the donors, most TCR beta V segments were observed in productive rearrangements about 90% or about 30% of the time, broadly matching IMGT annotations. A later analysis reported that several top co-occurrence clusters appeared linked to parvovirus B19, influenza, CMV and Epstein-Barr virus. In a later analysis, HLA-associated TCR beta chains were found to be more clonally expanded and to have lower generation probabilities than equally common non-associated chains. Three of the identified cytomegalovirus-associated TCR beta chains were confirmed in vitro to be specific for cytomegalovirus antigens. Linkage disequilibrium might explain the correlated functional status among segregating V segments, but an unknown experimental factor could not be excluded. Only TCR beta chains were sequenced in this cohort, and the absence of alpha or paired-chain data limited detectable features. A later analysis found that TCR association rates varied across HLA loci, with DRB1 alleles showing the most associated TCRs and HLA-C alleles the fewest. When HLA alleles, especially DR and DQ, strongly co-occurred, attributing TCR associations to individual alleles was difficult. A later analysis associated about 16,000 TCR beta sequences with specific HLA alleles at a false discovery rate of 0.05. Sequencing depth was assumed to be roughly uniform across donors in the presence/absence analyses, though that assumption may not hold. Compared with the approximately 710-donor mean, donors in an Asian-associated ancestry cluster had fewer N-insertions in productive TCRs, according to a later genetic analysis. The authors suggested that the approach could potentially be extended to other disease states and immunological phenotypes. About 17 rarely observed V segments, including chromosome 9 orphons, were excluded from the earlier analysis of approximately 500 of the donors because counts were too low. According to a later analysis, most CMV-associated TCR beta chains appeared to be HLA-restricted, and the HLA associations seemed to be driven largely by CMV exposure. An association between a missense DCLRE1C variant and V-gene and J-gene trimming of TCR beta chains was found in a later genetic analysis and replicated in an independent cohort.

The CDR3 numbers 14 residues from cysteine through phenylalanine. Only CDR3 DNA is held: 42 bases, read in frame from base 1. CDR1 and CDR2, looked up from the germline V gene, are SGDLS and YYNGEE. The trim is 0 bases for V and 10 bases for J, with a gap of 14 bases between the germline ends. The cohort was made up of hundreds of healthy bone marrow donors. At the time of sampling, every cohort member was nominally healthy, though immune exposures that went unrecorded were likely present. The donor tested CMV seronegative and was one of the 352 seronegative cohort members. A peripheral blood sample was collected from each donor, and TCR beta sequencing was performed on peripheral blood mononuclear cells. Genomic DNA extraction from the blood cell samples was performed with the Qiagen DNeasy Blood Extraction Kit. The library was built by means of the immunoSEQ multiplex PCR assay. For the multiplex PCR, a mixture combining 60 forward primers for TCR Vbeta segments and 13 reverse primers for TCR Jbeta segments was used. The CDR3 region of rearranged TCR beta genes was amplified from genomic DNA by a multiplex PCR assay. The Illumina HiSeq System was used to sequence the amplified TCR beta libraries as 87-base-pair reads. Concerning the study's data processing: A later analysis counted about 80 million unique TCR beta chains across the 650 to 700 repertoires, and some 11 million of these chains were shared by at least two donors. Raw reads were error-corrected and collapsed into unique sequences by a nearest-neighbor algorithm in which closely related sequences were merged to remove PCR and sequencing errors. Alignment of CDR3 sequences to IMGT reference sequences was used to assign V, D and J gene segments. Each retained sequence needed at least a six-nucleotide match to both a V gene segment and a J gene segment. A rearrangement was called productive if the CDR3 had no stop codons and remained in frame with V and J, and every other rearrangement was called non-productive. CDR3 was defined according to IMGT convention as the region running from the second conserved V-encoded cysteine to the conserved J-encoded phenylalanine. The earlier analysis of about 560 of the donors excluded any sequence lacking an unambiguous match to a single V gene segment. An earlier analysis of several hundred of the donors classified V segments as functional when productive rearrangements were above 56.7% and as segregating when the standard deviation between donors was above 5%. A statistical classification framework was built for diagnosing cytomegalovirus status from the catalog of TCR beta chain sequences. In a later analysis, TCR nucleotide sequences were compared against IMGT/GENE-DB human TR gene sequences so that V and J genes could be assigned. Using the TCRdist pipeline, a later analysis assigned CDR3 sequences along with most-parsimonious VDJ recombination scenarios. A later analysis defined each TCR beta chain by its CDR3 amino acid sequence plus V-gene family, and excluded reads lacking a unique V-gene family. In a later analysis, 450 to 600 highly shared, low-generation-probability nucleotide sequences were removed to address suspected cross-contamination and a sequencing artifact. In a later analysis, a clonal expansion index was calculated for each public chain from normalized within-repertoire ranks of inferred template counts. A later analysis computed generation probabilities with a VDJ recombination model fitted to out-of-frame rearrangements, and checked the results against IGoR. In a later analysis, TCR-TCR, TCR-HLA and TCR-CMV co-occurrence was scored with hypergeometric tests, and a repertoire-size bias correction was applied to TCR pairs. In a later analysis, false discovery rates were estimated by permuting HLA or CMV assignments 20 times. In a later analysis, co-occurring TCRs were grouped using DBSCAN, with TCRdist sequence similarity added in when clustering inside HLA-allele-positive subsets. Repertoires with fewer than 30,000 or more than 120,000 public chains were left out of co-occurrence clustering, as were about 5 repertoires with anomalous nucleotide sharing. Drawn from immuneACCESS, this table holds only the in-frame rearrangements with V and J called that TCRdb kept. Clones are partly lost; checked studies trace under half to an unresolved V gene and leave the rest unexplained. That table is the source of V, J and clone size, and D and trimming were worked out from the DNA. The sample table contains fewer than 300,000 clones; only one count was recorded for 80% of them. Of the sample, approximately 0.3% is held by the ten largest clones.

The sample consisted of PBMCs. The receptor was derived from a girl aged 2-10 years in good health and CMV-seronegative. The chain is made from TRBV9 and TRBJ2-1; matching of 5 bases hints at TRBD1 as the D gene. The bases read TGTGCCAGCAGCGTAGTGGGTAAGGACACCGAGCAGTTCTTC. It translates to CASSVVGKDTEQFF.